This T cell receptor beta chain was obtained from a study of Tregs in tolerant kidney transplant recipients. Background on the study: Recipient PBMCs carried a CFSE label and met irradiated graft donor PBMCs for approximately six days before FACS sorting.

A word on this clone: Its specificity is unknown.

Findings and limits, study-wide: The small number of patients limits these findings pending further validation. The most relevant donor-specific Treg TCRbeta repertoire apparently came from expansion with activated donor B cells. No direct test of biological reproducibility was done here.

The CDR3 consists of 16 residues. Germline assignment: CDR1 SGHDT and CDR2 YYEEEE. V lost 4 bases to trimming and J lost 0 bases, with 14 bases between them. Repertoires were generated with immunoSEQ multiplex PCR, while TCRdb's copy carries only in-frame clones and drops some. The sample contains 4,200 or so clones, 45% to 70% of which appear only once. The rearrangement links TRBV5-6 to TRBJ1-3, with D possibly being TRBD1 (5 bases). The clonotype was recovered from a human donor in good health. The sequenced sample consisted of CD8+ T cells from blood cultured with allogeneic cells. CDR3 coding DNA: TGTGCCAGCAGCCGACCTACACAGGACTCTGGAAACACCATATATTTT. Its protein is CASSRPTQDSGNTIYF.